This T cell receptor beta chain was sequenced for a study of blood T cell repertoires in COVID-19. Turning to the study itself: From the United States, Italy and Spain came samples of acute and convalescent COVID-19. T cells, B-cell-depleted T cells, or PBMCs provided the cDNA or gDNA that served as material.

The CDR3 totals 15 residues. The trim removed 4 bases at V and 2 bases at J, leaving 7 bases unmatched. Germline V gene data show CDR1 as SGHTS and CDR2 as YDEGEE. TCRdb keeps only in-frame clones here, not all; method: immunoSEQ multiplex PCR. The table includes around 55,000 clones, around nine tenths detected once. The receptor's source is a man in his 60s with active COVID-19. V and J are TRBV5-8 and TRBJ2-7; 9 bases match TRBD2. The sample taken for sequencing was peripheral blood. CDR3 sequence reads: CASSRPSGDPYEQYF. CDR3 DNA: TGTGCCAGCAGCAGACCTAGCGGGGATCCCTACGAGCAGTACTTC.